This TCR beta chain was profiled in a study of T cell repertoires in cytomegalovirus infection. Study-wide background: Signatures in public TCR beta sequences pointed to both CMV infection and matching HLA type.

TCRdb analysed the reads with MiXCR anew, one entry per CDR3 protein. Found here are about 740,000 distinct CDR3 sequences, roughly a third of them singletons; the top ten hold roughly 2.9%. Germline V CDR1 and CDR2: SGHRS, YFSETQ. V lost 6 bases and J lost 0, with 12 bases in between. The CDR3 is made up of 15 amino acids. Findings of the study overall: Ex vivo, HLA-C-restricted CMV-specific TCR beta clonotypes prevailed over the rest of the response. Cumulative frequency (of public TCR beta family members) identified carriers of CMV plus the relevant HLA.

This clonotype was seen a handful of times. Its target is not known. The chain employs TRBV5-1 and TRBJ1-4; D is ambiguous. The sample consisted of PBMCs. This clonotype was obtained from a human donor in good health (CMV status not recorded). Some clones in this sample may be carry-over from other donors' samples. This CDR3 reads CASTWTAATNEKLFF. The CDR3 DNA follows: TGCGCCAGCACGTGGACTGCAGCAACTAATGAAAAACTGTTTTTT.